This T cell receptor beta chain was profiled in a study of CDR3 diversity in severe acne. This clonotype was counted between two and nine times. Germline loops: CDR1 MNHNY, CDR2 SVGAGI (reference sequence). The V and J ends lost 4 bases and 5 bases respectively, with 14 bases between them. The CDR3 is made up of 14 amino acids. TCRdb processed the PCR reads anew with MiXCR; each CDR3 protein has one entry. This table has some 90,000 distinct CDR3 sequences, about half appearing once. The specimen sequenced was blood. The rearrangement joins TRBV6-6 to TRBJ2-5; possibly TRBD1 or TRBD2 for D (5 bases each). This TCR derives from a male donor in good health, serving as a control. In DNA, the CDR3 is TGTGCCAGCAGTTGGGGGACCACCGGGGAGACCCAGTACTTC. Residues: CASSWGTTGETQYF.